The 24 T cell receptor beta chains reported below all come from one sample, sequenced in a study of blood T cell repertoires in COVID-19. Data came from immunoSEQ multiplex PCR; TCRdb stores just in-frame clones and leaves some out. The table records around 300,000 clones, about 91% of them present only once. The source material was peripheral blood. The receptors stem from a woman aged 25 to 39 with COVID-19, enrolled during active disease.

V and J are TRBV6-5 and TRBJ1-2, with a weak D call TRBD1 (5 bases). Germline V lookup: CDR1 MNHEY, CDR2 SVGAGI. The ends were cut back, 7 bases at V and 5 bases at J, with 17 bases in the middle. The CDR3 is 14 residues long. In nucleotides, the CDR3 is TGTGCCAGCACCGTGGGAGGGGATTATTATGGCTACACCTTC. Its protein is CASTVGGDYYGYTF.

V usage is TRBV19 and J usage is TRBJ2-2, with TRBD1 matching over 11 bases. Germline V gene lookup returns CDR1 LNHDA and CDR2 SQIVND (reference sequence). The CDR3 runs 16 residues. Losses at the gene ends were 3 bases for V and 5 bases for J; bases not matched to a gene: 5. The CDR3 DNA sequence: TGTGCCAGTAGTATTTGGGGACAGGGGGTGACCGGGGAGCTGTTTTTT. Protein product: CASSIWGQGVTGELFF.

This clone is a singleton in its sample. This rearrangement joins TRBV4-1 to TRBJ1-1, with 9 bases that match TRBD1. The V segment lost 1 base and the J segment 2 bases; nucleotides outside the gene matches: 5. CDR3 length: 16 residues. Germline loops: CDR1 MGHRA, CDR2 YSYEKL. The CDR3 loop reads CASSQVPTGGNTEAFF. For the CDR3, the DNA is TGCGCCAGCAGCCAAGTCCCGACAGGGGGAAACACTGAAGCTTTCTTT.

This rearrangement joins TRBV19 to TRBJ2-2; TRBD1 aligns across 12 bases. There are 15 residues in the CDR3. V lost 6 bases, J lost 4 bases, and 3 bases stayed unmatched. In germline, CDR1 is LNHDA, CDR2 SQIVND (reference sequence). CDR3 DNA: TGTGCCAGTAGGGGGACAGGGGGCATCACCGGGGAGCTGTTTTTT. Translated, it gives CASRGTGGITGELFF.

This CDR3 is CASSFGTSRNQPQHF. The CDR3 coding sequence is TGTGCCAGCAGCTTTGGGACATCCCGCAATCAGCCCCAGCATTTT. The chain has TRBV3-1 (or the pseudogene TRBV3-2) and TRBJ1-5; TRBD1 might be the D (6 bases). The germline V and J ends were trimmed by 5 bases and 2 bases, with 13 bases remaining between them. This CDR3 contains 15 residues. CDR1 LGHDT and CDR2 YNNKEL come from the germline V gene (reference sequence).

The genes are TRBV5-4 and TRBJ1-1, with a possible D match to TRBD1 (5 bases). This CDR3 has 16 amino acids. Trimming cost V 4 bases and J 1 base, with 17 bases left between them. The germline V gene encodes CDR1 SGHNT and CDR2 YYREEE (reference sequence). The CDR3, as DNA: TGTGCCAGCAGCAGCCACCCCAGGGTGGCGAACACTGAAGCTTTCTTT. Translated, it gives CASSSHPRVANTEAFF.

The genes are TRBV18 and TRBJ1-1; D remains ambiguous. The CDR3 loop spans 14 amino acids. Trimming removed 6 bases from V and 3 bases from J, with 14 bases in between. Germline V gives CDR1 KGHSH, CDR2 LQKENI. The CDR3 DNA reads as TGTGCCAGCTCCGCCTCCGCGGGAGACACTGAAGCTTTCTTT. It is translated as CASSASAGDTEAFF.

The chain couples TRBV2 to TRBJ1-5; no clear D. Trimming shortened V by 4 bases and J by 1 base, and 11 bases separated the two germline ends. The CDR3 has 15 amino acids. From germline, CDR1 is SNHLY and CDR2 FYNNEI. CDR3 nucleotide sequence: TGTGCCAGCAGTGTGGAGGGAGACAGCAATCAGCCCCAGCATTTT. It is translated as CASSVEGDSNQPQHF.

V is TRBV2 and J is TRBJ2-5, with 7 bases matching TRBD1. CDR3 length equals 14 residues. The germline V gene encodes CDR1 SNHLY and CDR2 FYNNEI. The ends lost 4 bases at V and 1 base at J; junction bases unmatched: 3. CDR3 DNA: TGTGCCAGCAGTGTCGACAGGGCCCAAGAGACCCAGTACTTC. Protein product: CASSVDRAQETQYF.

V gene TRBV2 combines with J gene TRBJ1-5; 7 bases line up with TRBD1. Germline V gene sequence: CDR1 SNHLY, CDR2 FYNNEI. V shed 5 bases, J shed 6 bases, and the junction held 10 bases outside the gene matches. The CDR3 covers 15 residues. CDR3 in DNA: TGTGCCAGCAGTAAATCCGGGACAGACAGTCAGCCCCAGCATTTT. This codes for CASSKSGTDSQPQHF.

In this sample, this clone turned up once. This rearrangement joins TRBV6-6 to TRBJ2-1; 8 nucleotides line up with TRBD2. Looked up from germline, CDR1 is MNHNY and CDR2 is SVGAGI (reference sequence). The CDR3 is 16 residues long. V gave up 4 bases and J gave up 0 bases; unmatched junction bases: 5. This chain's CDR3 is CASSLLAASSYNEQFF. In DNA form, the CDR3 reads TGTGCCAGCAGTTTACTAGCGGCGAGCTCCTACAATGAGCAGTTCTTC.

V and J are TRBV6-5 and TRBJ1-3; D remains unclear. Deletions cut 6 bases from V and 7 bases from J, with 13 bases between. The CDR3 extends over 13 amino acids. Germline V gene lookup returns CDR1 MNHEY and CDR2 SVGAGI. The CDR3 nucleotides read TGTGCCAGCAGCTGGGCAGCCGGTAACACCATATATTTT. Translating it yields CASSWAAGNTIYF.

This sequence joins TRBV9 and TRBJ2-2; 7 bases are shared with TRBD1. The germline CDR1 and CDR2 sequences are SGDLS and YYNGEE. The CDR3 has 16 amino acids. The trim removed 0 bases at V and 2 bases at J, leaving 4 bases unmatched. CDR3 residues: CASSVEAGGNTGELFF. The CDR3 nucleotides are TGTGCCAGCAGCGTAGAGGCAGGGGGTAACACCGGGGAGCTGTTTTTT. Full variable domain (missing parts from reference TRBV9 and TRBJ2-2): DSGVTQTPKHLITATGQRVTLRCSPRSGDLSVYWYQQSLDQGLQFLIQYYNGEERAKGNILERFSAQQFPDLHSELNLSSLELGDSALYFCASSVEAGGNTGELFFGEGSRLTVL.

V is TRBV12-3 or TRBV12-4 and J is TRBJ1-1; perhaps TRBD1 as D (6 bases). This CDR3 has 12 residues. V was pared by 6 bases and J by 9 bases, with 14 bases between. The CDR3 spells CASSTGQLQAFF. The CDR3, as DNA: TGTGCCAGCAGCACCGGACAGCTTCAAGCTTTCTTT.

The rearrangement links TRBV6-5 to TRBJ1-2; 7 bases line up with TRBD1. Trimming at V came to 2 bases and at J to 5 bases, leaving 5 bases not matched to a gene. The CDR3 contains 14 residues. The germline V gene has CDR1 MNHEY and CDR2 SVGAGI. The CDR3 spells CASSYEAGGYGYTF. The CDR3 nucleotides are TGTGCCAGCAGTTACGAGGCAGGGGGGTATGGCTACACCTTC.

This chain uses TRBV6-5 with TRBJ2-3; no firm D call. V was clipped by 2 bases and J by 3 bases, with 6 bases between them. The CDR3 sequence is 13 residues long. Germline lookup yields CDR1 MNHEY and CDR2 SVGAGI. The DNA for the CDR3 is TGTGCCAGCAGTTACCCCGAGACAGATACGCAGTATTTT. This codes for CASSYPETDTQYF.

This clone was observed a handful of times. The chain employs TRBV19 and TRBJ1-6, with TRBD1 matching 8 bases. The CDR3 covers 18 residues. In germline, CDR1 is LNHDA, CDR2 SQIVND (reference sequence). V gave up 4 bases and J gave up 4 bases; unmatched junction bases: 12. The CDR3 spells CASSKGTGGGGYNSPLHF. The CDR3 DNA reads TGTGCCAGTAGTAAGGGGACAGGTGGTGGGGGATATAATTCACCCCTCCACTTT. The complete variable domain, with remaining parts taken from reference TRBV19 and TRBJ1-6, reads DGGITQSPKYLFRKEGQNVTLSCEQNLNHDAMYWYRQDPGQGLRLIYYSQIVNDFQKGDIAEGYSVSREKKESFPLTVTSAQKNPTAFYLCASSKGTGGGGYNSPLHFGNGTRLTVT.

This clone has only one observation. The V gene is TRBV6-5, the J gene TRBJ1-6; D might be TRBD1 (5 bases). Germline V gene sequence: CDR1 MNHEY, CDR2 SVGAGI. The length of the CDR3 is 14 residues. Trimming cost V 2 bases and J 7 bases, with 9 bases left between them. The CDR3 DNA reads TGTGCCAGCAGTTACAGGGGAGGGAATTCACCCCTCCACTTT. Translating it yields CASSYRGGNSPLHF.

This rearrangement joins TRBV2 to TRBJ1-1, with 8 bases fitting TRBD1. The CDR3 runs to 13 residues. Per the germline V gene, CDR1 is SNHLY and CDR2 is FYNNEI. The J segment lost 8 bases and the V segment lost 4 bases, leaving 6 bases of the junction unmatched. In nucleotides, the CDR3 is TGTGCCAGCAGTGGTGAACAGGGGGAGGAAGCTTTCTTT. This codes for CASSGEQGEEAFF.

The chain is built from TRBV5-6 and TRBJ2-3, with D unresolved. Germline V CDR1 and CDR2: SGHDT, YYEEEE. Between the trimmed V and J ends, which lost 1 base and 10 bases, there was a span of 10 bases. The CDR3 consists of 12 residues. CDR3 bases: TGTGCCAGCAGCTTGAGAAACTTACCGCAGTATTTT. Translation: CASSLRNLPQYF.

The CDR3 spells CASSFSRGADNEQFF. CDR3 in DNA: TGTGCCAGCAGTTTTTCGCGGGGGGCTGACAATGAGCAGTTCTTC. The chain uses TRBV28 and TRBJ2-1; 8 bases line up with TRBD2. CDR3 size: 15 residues. Germline CDR1 is MDHEN and CDR2 is SYDVKM. The ends lost 3 bases at V and 5 bases at J; junction bases unmatched: 6.

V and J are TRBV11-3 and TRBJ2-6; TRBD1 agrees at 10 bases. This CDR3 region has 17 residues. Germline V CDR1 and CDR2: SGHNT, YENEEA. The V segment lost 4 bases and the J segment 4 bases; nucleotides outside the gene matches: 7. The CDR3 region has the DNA TGTGCCAGCAGCTCCGGGACAGGGGTTCAGGGGGCCAACGTCCTGACTTTC. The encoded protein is CASSSGTGVQGANVLTF.

In DNA form, the CDR3 reads TGCGCCAGCAGCTTGGGACTAGCGGGGGCCAAGTACCAAGAGACCCAGTACTTC. The encoded protein is CASSLGLAGAKYQETQYF. The rearrangement links TRBV5-1 to TRBJ2-5; the match to TRBD2 covers 12 bases. V was clipped by 0 bases and J by 0 bases; unmatched bases: 6. Germline V CDR1 and CDR2: SGHRS, YFSETQ. CDR3 size: 18 residues.

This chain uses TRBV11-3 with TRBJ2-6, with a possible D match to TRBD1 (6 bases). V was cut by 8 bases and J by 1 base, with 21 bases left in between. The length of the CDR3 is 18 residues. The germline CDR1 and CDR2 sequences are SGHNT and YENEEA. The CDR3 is CASVGEGRGHSGANVLTF. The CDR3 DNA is TGTGCCAGCGTGGGTGAAGGCAGGGGTCATTCTGGGGCCAACGTCCTGACTTTC.